A single sample is the source of the 2 T cell receptor beta chains below, sequenced in a study of sequential checkpoint blockade in melanoma. Treatment: randomized to nivolumab then ipilimumab (arm A) or the reverse (arm B). Method: immunoSEQ multiplex PCR; TCRdb's copy keeps in-frame clones and lacks some. The table lists 7,000 or so clones, roughly 22% of them singletons. Sample: tumor tissue (inferred from file names), taken from a patient given nivolumab and ipilimumab in sequence. The receptors stem from a human donor with melanoma.

This clone occurred many times. The V call is TRBV28, the J call TRBJ1-2; a weak D match, TRBD1 (5 bases). The V gene's germline CDR1 is MDHEN and CDR2 SYDVKM. Trimming pared 6 bases from V and 8 bases from J, leaving 19 bases between. The CDR3 runs to 14 residues. The CDR3 protein is CASRAAGYVEGYTF. The CDR3 DNA follows: TGTGCCAGCAGGGCGGCAGGGTACGTCGAGGGCTACACCTTC.

The chain recombines TRBV18 with TRBJ1-5; no clear D gene. V dropped 6 bases and J dropped 4 bases, with 19 bases sitting between them. Germline-derived CDR1 and CDR2 are KGHSH and LQKENI. The CDR3 is 16 amino acids. The chain's CDR3 is CASSPAPPGSNQPQHF. Written as DNA, the CDR3 is TGTGCCAGCTCGCCGGCCCCCCCGGGGTCAAATCAGCCCCAGCATTTT.